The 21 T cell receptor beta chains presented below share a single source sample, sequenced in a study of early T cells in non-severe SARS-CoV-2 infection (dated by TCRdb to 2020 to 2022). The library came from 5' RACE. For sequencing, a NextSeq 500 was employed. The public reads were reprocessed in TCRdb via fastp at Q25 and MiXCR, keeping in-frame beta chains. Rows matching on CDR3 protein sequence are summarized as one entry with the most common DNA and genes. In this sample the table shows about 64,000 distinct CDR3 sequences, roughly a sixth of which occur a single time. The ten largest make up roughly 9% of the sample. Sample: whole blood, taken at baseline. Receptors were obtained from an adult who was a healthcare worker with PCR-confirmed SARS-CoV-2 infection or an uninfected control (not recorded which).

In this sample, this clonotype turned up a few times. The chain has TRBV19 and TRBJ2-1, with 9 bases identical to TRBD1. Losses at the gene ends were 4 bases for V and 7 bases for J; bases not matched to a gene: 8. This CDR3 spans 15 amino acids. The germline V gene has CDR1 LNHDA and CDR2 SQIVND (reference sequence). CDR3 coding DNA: TGTGCCAGTAGTAACCGGGACAGGGCAGGGAATGAGCAGTTCTTC. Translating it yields CASSNRDRAGNEQFF.

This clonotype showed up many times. The CDR3 coding sequence is TGTGCCAGCAGCCAAGCCGTGGACTATGGCTACACCTTC. It specifies CASSQAVDYGYTF. The J gene is TRBJ1-2, the V gene TRBV3-1; D is uncertain. Germline-derived CDR1 and CDR2 are LGHDT and YNNKEL (reference sequence). V shed 1 base and J shed 3 bases, with 6 bases lying between them. The CDR3 loop spans 13 amino acids.

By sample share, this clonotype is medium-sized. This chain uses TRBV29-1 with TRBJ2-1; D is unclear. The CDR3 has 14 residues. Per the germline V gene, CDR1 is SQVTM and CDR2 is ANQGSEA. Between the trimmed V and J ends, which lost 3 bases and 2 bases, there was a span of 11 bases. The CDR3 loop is CSVDLNTPYNEQFF. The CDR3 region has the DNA TGCAGCGTTGATTTGAACACCCCCTACAATGAGCAGTTCTTC.

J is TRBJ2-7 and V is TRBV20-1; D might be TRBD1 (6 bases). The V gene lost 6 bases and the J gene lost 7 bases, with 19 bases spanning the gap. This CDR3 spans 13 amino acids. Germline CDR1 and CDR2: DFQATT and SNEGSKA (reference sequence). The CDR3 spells CSAHVWGQGEQYF. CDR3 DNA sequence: TGCAGTGCCCATGTGTGGGGGCAAGGGGAGCAGTACTTC.

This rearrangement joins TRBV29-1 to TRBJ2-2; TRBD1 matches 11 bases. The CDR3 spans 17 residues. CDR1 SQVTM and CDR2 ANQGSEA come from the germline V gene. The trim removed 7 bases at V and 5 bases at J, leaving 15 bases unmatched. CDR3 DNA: TGCAGCGCTAAGCGGACAGGGGGCGTCTCGGGAACCGGGGAGCTGTTTTTT. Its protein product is CSAKRTGGVSGTGELFF.

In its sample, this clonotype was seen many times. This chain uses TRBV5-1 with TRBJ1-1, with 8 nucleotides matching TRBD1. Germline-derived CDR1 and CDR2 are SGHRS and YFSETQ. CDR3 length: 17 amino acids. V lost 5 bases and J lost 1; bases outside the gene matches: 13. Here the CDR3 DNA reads TGCGCCAGCAGGACTCGAGCAGGGGGCAACGGGAACACTGAAGCTTTCTTT. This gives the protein CASRTRAGGNGNTEAFF.

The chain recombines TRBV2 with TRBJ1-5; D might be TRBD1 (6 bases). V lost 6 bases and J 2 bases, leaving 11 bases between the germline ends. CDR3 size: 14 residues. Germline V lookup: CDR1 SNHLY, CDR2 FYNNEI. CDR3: CASRAGVGNQPQHF. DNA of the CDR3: TGTGCCAGCAGGGCAGGGGTTGGCAATCAGCCCCAGCATTTT.

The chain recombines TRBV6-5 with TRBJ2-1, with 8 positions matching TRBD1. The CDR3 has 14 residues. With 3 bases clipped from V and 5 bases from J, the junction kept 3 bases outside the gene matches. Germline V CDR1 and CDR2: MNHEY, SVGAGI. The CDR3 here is CASSYRTGNNEQFF. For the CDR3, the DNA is TGTGCCAGCAGTTATAGGACAGGGAACAATGAGCAGTTCTTC.

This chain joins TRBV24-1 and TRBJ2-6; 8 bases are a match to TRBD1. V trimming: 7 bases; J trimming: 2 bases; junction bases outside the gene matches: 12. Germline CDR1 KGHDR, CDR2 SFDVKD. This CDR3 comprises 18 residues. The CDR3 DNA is TGTGCCACCAGCCCGAGACAGGGGAAGGGAGCTGGGGCCAACGTCCTGACTTTC. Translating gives CATSPRQGKGAGANVLTF.

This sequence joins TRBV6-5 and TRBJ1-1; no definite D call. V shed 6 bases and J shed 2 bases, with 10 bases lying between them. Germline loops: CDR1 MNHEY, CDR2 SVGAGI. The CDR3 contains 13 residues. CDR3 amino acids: CASSLKPNTEAFF. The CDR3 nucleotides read TGTGCCAGCAGCTTGAAACCTAACACTGAAGCTTTCTTT.

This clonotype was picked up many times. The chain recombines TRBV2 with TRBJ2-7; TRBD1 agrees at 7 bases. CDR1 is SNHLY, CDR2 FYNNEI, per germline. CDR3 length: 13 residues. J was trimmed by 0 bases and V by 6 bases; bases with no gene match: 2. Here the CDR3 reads CASRGTASYEQYF. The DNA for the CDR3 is TGTGCCAGCAGGGGGACAGCCTCCTACGAGCAGTACTTC.

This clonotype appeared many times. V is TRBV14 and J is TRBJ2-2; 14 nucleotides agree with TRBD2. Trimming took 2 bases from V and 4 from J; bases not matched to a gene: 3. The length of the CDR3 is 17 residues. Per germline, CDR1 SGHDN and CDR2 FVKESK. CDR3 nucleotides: TGTGCCAGCAGCCAACCGGGACTAGCGGGGGCCACCGGGGAGCTGTTTTTT. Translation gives CASSQPGLAGATGELFF.

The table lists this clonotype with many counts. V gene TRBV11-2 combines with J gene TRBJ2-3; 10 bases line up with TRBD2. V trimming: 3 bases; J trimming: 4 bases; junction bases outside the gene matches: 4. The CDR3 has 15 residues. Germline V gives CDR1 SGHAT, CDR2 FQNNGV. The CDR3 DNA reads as TGTGCCAGCAGCTTTCTAGCGGGGGTCGCAGATACGCAGTATTTT. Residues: CASSFLAGVADTQYF.

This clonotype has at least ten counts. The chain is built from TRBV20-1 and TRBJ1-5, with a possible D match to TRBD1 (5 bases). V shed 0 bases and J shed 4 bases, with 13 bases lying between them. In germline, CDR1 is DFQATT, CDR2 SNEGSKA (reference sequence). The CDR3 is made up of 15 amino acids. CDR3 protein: CSAREPTVRNQPQHF. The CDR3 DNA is TGCAGTGCTAGAGAACCGACAGTTAGGAATCAGCCCCAGCATTTT.

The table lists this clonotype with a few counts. This CDR3 is CASRLRQGVNTEAFF. As DNA, the CDR3 is TGTGCCAGCAGACTAAGACAGGGGGTAAACACTGAAGCTTTCTTT. The chain links TRBV7-2 to TRBJ1-1; 9 bases line up with TRBD1. Germline CDR1 reads SGHTA; CDR2 reads FQGNSA. Trimming at V came to 6 bases and at J to 2 bases, leaving 7 bases not matched to a gene. The CDR3 totals 15 residues.

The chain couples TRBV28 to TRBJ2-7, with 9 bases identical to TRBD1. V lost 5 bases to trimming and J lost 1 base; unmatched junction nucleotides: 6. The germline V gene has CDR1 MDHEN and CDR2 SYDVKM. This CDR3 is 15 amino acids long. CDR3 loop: CASSRGTGRSYEQYF. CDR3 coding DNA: TGTGCCAGCAGTCGCGGGACAGGGCGATCCTACGAGCAGTACTTC.

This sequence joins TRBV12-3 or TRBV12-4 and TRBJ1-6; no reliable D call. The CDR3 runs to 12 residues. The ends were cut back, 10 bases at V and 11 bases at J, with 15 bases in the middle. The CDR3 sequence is CATSPGLPPLHF. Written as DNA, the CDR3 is TGTGCCACCTCTCCAGGACTGCCACCCCTCCACTTT.

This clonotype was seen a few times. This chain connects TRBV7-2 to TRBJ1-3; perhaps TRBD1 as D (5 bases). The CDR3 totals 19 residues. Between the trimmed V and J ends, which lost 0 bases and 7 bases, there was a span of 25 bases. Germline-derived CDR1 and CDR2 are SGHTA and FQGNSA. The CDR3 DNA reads TGTGCCAGCAGCTTAGCGGTCAGGGCGAAATCAAATTTAAGGAACACCATATATTTT. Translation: CASSLAVRAKSNLRNTIYF.

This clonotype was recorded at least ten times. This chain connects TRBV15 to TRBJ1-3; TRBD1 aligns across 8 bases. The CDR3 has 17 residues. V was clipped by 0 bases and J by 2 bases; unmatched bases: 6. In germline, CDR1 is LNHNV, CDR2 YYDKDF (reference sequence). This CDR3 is CATSRDHQTGAGNTIYF. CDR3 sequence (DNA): TGTGCCACCAGCAGAGACCATCAGACAGGGGCTGGAAACACCATATATTTT.

CDR3 protein: CASSPIRRDRGPTSYEQYF. DNA for the CDR3: TGTGCCAGCAGCCCCATTCGCCGGGACAGGGGACCGACCTCCTACGAGCAGTACTTC. The J gene is TRBJ2-7, the V gene TRBV11-2; 10 positions match TRBD1. CDR3 length equals 19 residues. With 5 bases clipped from V and 0 bases from J, the junction kept 16 bases outside the gene matches. The germline V gene has CDR1 SGHAT and CDR2 FQNNGV.

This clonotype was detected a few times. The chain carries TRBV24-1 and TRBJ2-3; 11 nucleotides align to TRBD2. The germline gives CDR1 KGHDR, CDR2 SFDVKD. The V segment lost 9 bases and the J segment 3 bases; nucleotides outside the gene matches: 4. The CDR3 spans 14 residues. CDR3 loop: CATAGTSGTDTQYF. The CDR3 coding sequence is TGTGCCACCGCCGGGACTAGCGGTACAGATACGCAGTATTTT.